This T cell receptor beta chain is drawn from a study of cytomegalovirus exposure and HLA in healthy donors. Researchers ran the PCR with 60 Vbeta and 13 Jbeta primers. TCRdb's copy holds only in-frame clones and misses some; the assay was immunoSEQ multiplex PCR. The data contain under 150,000 clones, approximately 80% of them singletons. This clone was seen more than once but under ten times. The CDR3 runs to 14 residues. Deletions cut 3 bases from V and 0 bases from J, with 5 bases between. The germline gives CDR1 MRHNA, CDR2 SNTAGT. This sequence originates from a girl aged 2 to 9 in good health and CMV-seronegative. Source material: PBMCs. The V call is TRBV6-4, the J call TRBJ2-2; the D is unclear. CDR3 DNA: TGTGCCAGCAGTGAACAAGCGAACACCGGGGAGCTGTTTTTT. Translated, it gives CASSEQANTGELFF.